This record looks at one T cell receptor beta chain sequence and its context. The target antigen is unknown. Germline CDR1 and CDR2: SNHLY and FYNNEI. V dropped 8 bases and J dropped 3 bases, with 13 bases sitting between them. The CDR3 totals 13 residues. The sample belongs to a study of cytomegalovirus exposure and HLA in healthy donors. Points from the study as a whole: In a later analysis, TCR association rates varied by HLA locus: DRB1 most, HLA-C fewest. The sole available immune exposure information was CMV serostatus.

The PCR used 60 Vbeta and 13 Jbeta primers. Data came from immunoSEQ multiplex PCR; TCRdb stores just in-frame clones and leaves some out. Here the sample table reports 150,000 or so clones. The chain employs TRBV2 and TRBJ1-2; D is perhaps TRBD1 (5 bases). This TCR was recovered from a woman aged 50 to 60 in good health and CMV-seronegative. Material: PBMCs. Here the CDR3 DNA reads TGTGCCAGCGGAGGGCAGGGAGACTATGGCTACACCTTC. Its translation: CASGGQGDYGYTF. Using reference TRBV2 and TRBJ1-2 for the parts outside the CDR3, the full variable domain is EPEVTQTPSHQVTQMGQEVILRCVPISNHLYFYWYRQILGQKVEFLVSFYNNEISEKSEIFDDQFSVERPDGSNFTLKIRSTKLEDSAMYFCASGGQGDYGYTFGSGTRLTVV.